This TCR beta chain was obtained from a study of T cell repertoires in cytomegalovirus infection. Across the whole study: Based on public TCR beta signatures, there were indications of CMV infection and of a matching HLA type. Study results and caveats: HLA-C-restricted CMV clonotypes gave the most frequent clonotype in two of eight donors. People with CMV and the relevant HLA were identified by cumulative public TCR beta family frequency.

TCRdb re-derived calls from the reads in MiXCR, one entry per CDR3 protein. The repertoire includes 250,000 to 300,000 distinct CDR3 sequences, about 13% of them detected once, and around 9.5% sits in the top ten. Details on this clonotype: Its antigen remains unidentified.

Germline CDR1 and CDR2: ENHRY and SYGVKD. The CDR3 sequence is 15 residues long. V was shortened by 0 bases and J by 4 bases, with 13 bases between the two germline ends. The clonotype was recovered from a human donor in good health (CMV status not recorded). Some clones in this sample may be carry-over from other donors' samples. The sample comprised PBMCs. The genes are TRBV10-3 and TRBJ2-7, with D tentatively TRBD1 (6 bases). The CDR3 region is CAISESKGDPYEQYF. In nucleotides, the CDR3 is TGTGCCATCAGTGAGTCGAAGGGGGACCCATACGAGCAGTACTTC.